What follows are 7 T cell receptor beta chains derived from one specimen sequenced in a study of regulatory T cells in long-lasting Graves disease. Time point reported: persistent/refractory GD, antithyroid drugs over 5 years with positive TRAb. Researchers made the TCR library from RNA that was extracted from PBMCs. TCR beta libraries were built with iRepertoire HTBI primers and Arm-PCR of CDR3 regions. MiXCR, applied by TCRdb to the multiplex PCR reads, yields one record per CDR3 protein. Of about 340,000 distinct CDR3 sequences listed, around a fifth are singletons. The sequences come from peripheral blood mononuclear cells (PBMCs), collected when the disease was refractory, from a patient treated with antithyroid drugs. Receptors were obtained from a female donor with Graves disease.

The rearrangement uses TRBV9 and TRBJ1-2; the D is unclear. V lost 3 bases and J lost 3, with 15 bases in between. In germline, CDR1 is SGDLS, CDR2 YYNGEE. This CDR3 spans 15 amino acids. In DNA form, the CDR3 reads TGTGCCAGCAGCGCACCTCCGGGGATCGACTATGGCTACACCTTC. Translated: CASSAPPGIDYGYTF.

The table lists this clonotype with many counts. The chain combines TRBV6-1 with TRBJ2-7, with no clear D. Germline V gene data show CDR1 as MNHNS and CDR2 as SASEGT. V was clipped by 6 bases and J by 4 bases, with 10 bases between them. The CDR3 runs 12 residues. In DNA form, the CDR3 reads TGTGCCAGCAGAAGGGATTTTTACGAGCAGTACTTC. Encoded protein: CASRRDFYEQYF.

Many counts were recorded for this clonotype. This chain joins TRBV20-1 and TRBJ1-4, with 8 bases aligning to TRBD1. There are 14 residues in the CDR3. V shed 0 bases, J shed 8 bases, and the junction held 5 bases outside the gene matches. Germline loops: CDR1 DFQATT, CDR2 SNEGSKA (reference sequence). The CDR3 sequence is CSARDARGLEKLFF. CDR3 nucleotide sequence: TGCAGTGCTAGAGATGCCAGGGGGCTCGAAAAACTGTTTTTT.

At least ten counts were recorded for this clonotype. The V call is TRBV7-9, the J call TRBJ2-1; D is undetermined. Germline V gene lookup returns CDR1 SEHNR and CDR2 FQNEAQ (reference sequence). V dropped 3 bases and J dropped 7 bases, with 7 bases sitting between them. This CDR3 region has 12 residues. CDR3 residues: CASSFHENEQFF. In nucleotides, the CDR3 is TGTGCCAGCAGCTTTCACGAAAATGAGCAGTTCTTC.

The J gene is TRBJ2-3, the V gene TRBV12-3 or TRBV12-4, with D possibly being TRBD2 (6 bases). The CDR3 spans 14 residues. With 3 bases removed from V and 2 bases from J, the gap between germline ends came to 9 bases. CDR3 sequence: CASSFSGPTDTQYF. CDR3 nucleotide sequence: TGTGCCAGCAGTTTTAGCGGACCCACAGATACGCAGTATTTT.

The chain employs TRBV7-9 and TRBJ2-3; TRBD1 matches at 11 bases. The CDR3 has 15 amino acids. Unmatched junction bases numbered 2, after V lost 4 bases and J lost 2 bases. From germline, CDR1 is SEHNR and CDR2 FQNEAQ (reference sequence). The CDR3 loop is CASSWGQGDTDTQYF. CDR3 nucleotide sequence: TGTGCCAGCAGCTGGGGACAGGGGGACACAGATACGCAGTATTTT.

This clonotype has at least ten counts. V and J are TRBV29-1 and TRBJ1-2; D gene ambiguous. With 3 bases removed from V and 5 bases from J, the gap between germline ends came to 16 bases. This CDR3 is built from 14 residues. In germline, CDR1 is SQVTM, CDR2 ANQGSEA. DNA of the CDR3: TGCAGCGTTGATAGCCCAACGGGCAAGTATGGCTACACCTTC. This codes for CSVDSPTGKYGYTF.